The rows below give T cell receptor beta chains drawn from one sample of a study of T cell responses to AZD1222 COVID-19 vaccine. Some clones are missing from TCRdb's copy, which holds only in-frame ones; the method was immunoSEQ multiplex PCR. Counted here are about 170,000 clones, roughly 87% occurring once; the ten biggest clones make up around 0.99%. Sequencing used peripheral blood, obtained 28 days after the second AZD1222 dose. The receptors here all came from an adult who received the AZD1222 COVID-19 vaccine. The CDR3 runs from the conserved cysteine through the conserved F or W. The D gene is left open where the match is weak. For some rows the clone size is stated as once, few or many, or as a class when expanded; others skip it.

V,J,size,D,CDR3,DNA
TRBV4-3,TRBJ2-7,.,TRBD1,CASSQDRGQVTYEQYF,TGCGCCAGCAGCCAAGATAGGGGACAGGTAACCTACGAGCAGTACTTC
TRBV5-1,TRBJ1-2,few,TRBD1,CASSLEQGRGYGYTF,TGCGCCAGCAGCTTGGAACAGGGGCGCGGCTATGGCTACACCTTC
TRBV27,TRBJ2-7,.,.,CASSPGLGYEQYF,TGTGCCAGCAGCCCCGGATTGGGTTACGAGCAGTACTTC
TRBV7-2,TRBJ2-7,.,TRBD1,CASSFTGTESYEQYF,TGTGCCAGCAGCTTCACCGGGACAGAGTCCTACGAGCAGTACTTC
TRBV6-5,TRBJ2-7,.,.,CASSYSIPSYEQYF,TGTGCCAGCAGTTACTCGATTCCGTCCTACGAGCAGTACTTC
TRBV29-1,TRBJ1-4,.,TRBD1,CSVRTGANEKLFF,TGCAGCGTTAGGACAGGAGCTAATGAAAAACTGTTTTTT
TRBV19,TRBJ1-1,.,.,CASTAIGNTEAFF,TGTGCCAGTACTGCGATTGGGAACACTGAAGCTTTCTTT
TRBV12-3/TRBV12-4,TRBJ2-5,few,.,CASRRDRETQYF,TGTGCCAGCAGACGAGATAGGGAGACCCAGTACTTC
TRBV7-2,TRBJ2-1,once,TRBD1,CASSLRTGDEQFF,TGTGCCAGCAGCTTAAGGACAGGGGATGAGCAGTTCTTC
TRBV12-3/TRBV12-4,TRBJ1-2,.,.,CASSLELYGYTF,TGTGCCAGCAGTTTGGAGCTCTATGGCTACACCTTC
TRBV2,TRBJ2-5,.,.,CASLILETQYF,TGTGCCAGCCTTATTTTGGAGACCCAGTACTTC
TRBV5-1,TRBJ2-7,.,TRBD2,CASSMSGSSYEQYF,TGCGCCAGCAGCATGAGCGGGAGCTCCTACGAGCAGTACTTC
TRBV7-2,TRBJ1-1,.,TRBD1,CASTPFLVTGGFGTEAFF,TGTGCCAGCACCCCCTTTTTGGTGACAGGGGGCTTCGGGACTGAAGCTTTCTTT
TRBV6-5,TRBJ1-2,.,.,CASHRVRLFGYGYTF,TGTGCCAGCCACAGGGTACGACTGTTTGGGTATGGCTACACCTTC
TRBV6-1,TRBJ1-3,once,.,CASSEATGSGNTIYF,TGTGCCAGCAGTGAAGCAACAGGTTCTGGAAACACCATATATTTT
TRBV15,TRBJ2-7,.,.,CATSRAEADEQYF,TGTGCCACCAGCAGGGCAGAAGCGGACGAGCAGTACTTC
TRBV10-3,TRBJ1-5,.,.,CAMGGSNQPQHF,TGTGCCATGGGTGGTAGCAATCAGCCCCAGCATTTT
TRBV18,TRBJ2-3,.,TRBD1,CASSPGQGPDTQYF,TGTGCCAGCTCACCTGGACAGGGCCCAGATACGCAGTATTTT
TRBV3-1/TRBV3-2,TRBJ1-4,.,TRBD1,CASSQEVRGHNEKLFF,TGTGCCAGCAGCCAAGAAGTGAGGGGGCATAATGAAAAACTGTTTTTT
TRBV6-5,TRBJ1-2,.,.,CASSYSEASRHGYTF,TGTGCCAGCAGTTACTCTGAGGCCTCCAGGCACGGCTACACCTTC
TRBV6-5,TRBJ1-2,.,TRBD1,CASSYSQTGENYGYTF,TGTGCCAGCAGTTACTCTCAGACAGGGGAAAACTATGGCTACACCTTC
TRBV7-8,TRBJ2-2,.,TRBD2,CASRKREGSGELFF,TGTGCCAGCAGAAAGAGGGAGGGATCCGGGGAGCTGTTTTTT
TRBV3-1/TRBV3-2,TRBJ1-3,.,.,CASSPTGSSGNTIYF,TGTGCCAGCAGCCCTACTGGGAGCTCTGGAAACACCATATATTTT
TRBV7-9,TRBJ2-1,.,.,CASSFRGAGRLYNEQFF,TGTGCCAGCAGCTTCCGGGGGGCAGGTCGACTATACAATGAGCAGTTCTTC
TRBV11-2,TRBJ1-2,once,.,CASSPTRQSLYGYTF,TGTGCCAGCAGCCCAACCCGACAGTCACTCTATGGCTACACCTTC